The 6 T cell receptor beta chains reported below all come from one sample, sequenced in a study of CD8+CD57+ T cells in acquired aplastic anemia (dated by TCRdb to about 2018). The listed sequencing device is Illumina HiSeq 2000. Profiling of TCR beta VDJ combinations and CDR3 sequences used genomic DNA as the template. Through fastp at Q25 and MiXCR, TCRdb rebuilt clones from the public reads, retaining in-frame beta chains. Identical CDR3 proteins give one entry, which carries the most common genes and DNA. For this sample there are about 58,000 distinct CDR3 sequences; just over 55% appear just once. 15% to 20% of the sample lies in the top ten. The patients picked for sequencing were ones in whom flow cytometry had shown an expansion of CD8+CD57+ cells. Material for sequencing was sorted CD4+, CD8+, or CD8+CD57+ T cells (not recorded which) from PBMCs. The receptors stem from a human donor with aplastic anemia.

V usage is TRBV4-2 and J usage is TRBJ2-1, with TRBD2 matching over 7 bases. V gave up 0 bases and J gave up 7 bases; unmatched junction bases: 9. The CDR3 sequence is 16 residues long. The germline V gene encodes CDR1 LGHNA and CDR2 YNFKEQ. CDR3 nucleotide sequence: TGTGCCAGCAGCCAAGATACCGGGGAGGGTGGGAATGAGCAGTTCTTC. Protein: CASSQDTGEGGNEQFF.

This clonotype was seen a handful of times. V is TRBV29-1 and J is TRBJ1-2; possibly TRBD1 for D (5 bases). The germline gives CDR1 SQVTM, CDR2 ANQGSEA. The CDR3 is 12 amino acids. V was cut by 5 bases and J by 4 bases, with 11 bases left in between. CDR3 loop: CSVRGSGYGYTF. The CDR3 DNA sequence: TGCAGCGTTAGGGGCAGTGGCTATGGCTACACCTTC.

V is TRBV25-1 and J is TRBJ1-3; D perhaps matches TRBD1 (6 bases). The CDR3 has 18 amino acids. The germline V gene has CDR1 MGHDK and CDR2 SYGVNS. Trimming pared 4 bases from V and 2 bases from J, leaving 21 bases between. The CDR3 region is CASSATLGAEGAGNTIYF. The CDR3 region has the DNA TGTGCCAGCAGTGCAACATTAGGTGCGGAGGGGGCTGGAAACACCATATATTTT.

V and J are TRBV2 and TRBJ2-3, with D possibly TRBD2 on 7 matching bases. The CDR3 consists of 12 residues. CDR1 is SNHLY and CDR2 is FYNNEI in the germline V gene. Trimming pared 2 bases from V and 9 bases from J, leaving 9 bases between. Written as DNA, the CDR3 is TGTGCCAGCAGTGAAAGGGGGGGCACGCAGTATTTT. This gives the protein CASSERGGTQYF. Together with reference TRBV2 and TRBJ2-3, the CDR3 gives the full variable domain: EPEVTQTPSHQVTQMGQEVILRCVPISNHLYFYWYRQILGQKVEFLVSFYNNEISEKSEIFDDQFSVERPDGSNFTLKIRSTKLEDSAMYFCASSERGGTQYFGPGTRLTVL.

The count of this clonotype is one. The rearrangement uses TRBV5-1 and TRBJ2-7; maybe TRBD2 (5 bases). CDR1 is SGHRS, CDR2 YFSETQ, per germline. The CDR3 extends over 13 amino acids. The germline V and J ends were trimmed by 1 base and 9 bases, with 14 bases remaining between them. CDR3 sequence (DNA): TGCGCCAGCAGCTTGTTCGATCGAGCGGTGCAGTACTTC. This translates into CASSLFDRAVQYF.

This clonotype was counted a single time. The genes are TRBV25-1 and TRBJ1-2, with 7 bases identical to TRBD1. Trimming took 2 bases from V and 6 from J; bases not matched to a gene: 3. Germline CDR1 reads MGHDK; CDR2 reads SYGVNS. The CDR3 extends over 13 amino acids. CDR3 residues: CASSEVTGDGYTF. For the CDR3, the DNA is TGTGCCAGCAGTGAAGTAACAGGGGATGGCTACACCTTC.